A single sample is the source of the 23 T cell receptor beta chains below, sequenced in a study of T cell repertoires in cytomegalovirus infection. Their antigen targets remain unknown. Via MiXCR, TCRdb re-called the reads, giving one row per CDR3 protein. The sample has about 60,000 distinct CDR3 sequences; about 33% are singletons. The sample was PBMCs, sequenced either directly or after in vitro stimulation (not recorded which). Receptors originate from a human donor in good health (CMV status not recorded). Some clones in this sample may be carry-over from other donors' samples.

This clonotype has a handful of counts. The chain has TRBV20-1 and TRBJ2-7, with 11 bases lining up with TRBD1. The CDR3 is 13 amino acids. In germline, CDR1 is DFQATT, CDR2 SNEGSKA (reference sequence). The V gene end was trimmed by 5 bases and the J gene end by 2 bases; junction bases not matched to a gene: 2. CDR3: CSAGQGATYEQYF. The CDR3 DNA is TGCAGTGCTGGACAGGGGGCAACCTACGAGCAGTACTTC.

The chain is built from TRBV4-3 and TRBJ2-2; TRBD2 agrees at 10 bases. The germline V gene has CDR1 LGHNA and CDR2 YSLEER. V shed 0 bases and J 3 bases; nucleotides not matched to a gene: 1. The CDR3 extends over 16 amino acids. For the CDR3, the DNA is TGCGCCAGCAGCCAAGAACTAGCGGGATACACCGGGGAGCTGTTTTTT. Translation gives CASSQELAGYTGELFF.

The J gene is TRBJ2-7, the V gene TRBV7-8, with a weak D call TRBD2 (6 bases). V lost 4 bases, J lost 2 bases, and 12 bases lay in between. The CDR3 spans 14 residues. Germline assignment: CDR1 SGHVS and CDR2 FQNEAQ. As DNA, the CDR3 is TGTGCCAGCAGCTGGCTAGCGTCTCCCTACGAGCAGTACTTC. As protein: CASSWLASPYEQYF.

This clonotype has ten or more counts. CDR3 sequence (DNA): TGTGCCAGCAGCTTAGGAGACAGGGGGACTAATGAAAAACTGTTTTTT. Encoded protein: CASSLGDRGTNEKLFF. V gene TRBV7-9 combines with J gene TRBJ1-4, with 9 bases identical to TRBD1. The CDR3 contains 16 residues. V lost 1 base, J lost 2 bases, and 2 bases stayed unmatched. Germline CDR1 is SEHNR and CDR2 is FQNEAQ (reference sequence).

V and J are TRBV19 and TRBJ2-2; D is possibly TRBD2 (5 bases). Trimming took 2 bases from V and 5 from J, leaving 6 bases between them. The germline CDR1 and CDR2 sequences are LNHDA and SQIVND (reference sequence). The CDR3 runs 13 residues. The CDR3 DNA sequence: TGTGCCAGTAGTATAAGCGGAACCGGGGAGCTGTTTTTT. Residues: CASSISGTGELFF.

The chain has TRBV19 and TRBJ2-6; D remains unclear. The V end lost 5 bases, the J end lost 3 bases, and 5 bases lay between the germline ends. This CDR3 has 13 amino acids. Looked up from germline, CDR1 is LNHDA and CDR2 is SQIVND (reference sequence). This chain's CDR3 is CASSQGGANVLTF. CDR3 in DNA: TGTGCCAGTAGTCAAGGTGGGGCCAACGTCCTGACTTTC. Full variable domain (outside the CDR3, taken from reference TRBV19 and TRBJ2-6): DGGITQSPKYLFRKEGQNVTLSCEQNLNHDAMYWYRQDPGQGLRLIYYSQIVNDFQKGDIAEGYSVSREKKESFPLTVTSAQKNPTAFYLCASSQGGANVLTFGAGSRLTVL.

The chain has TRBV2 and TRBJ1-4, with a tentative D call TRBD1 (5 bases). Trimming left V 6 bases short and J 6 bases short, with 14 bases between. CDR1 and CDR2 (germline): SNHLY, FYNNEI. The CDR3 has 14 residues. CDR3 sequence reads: CASSLTDQDEKLFF. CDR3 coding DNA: TGTGCCAGCAGCCTGACAGACCAAGATGAAAAACTGTTTTTT.

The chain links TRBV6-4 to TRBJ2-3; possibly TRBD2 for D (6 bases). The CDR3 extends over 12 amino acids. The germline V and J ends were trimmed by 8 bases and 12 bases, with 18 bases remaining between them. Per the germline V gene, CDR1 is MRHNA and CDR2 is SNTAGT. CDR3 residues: CASVRPGTCQYF. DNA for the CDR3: TGTGCCAGCGTGCGACCCGGGACTTGTCAGTATTTT.

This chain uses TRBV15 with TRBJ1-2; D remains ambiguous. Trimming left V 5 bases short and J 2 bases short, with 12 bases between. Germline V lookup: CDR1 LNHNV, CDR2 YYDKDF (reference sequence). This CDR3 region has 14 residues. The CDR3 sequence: CATSPLPRNYGYTF. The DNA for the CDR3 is TGTGCCACCAGCCCTCTCCCCAGGAACTATGGCTACACCTTC.

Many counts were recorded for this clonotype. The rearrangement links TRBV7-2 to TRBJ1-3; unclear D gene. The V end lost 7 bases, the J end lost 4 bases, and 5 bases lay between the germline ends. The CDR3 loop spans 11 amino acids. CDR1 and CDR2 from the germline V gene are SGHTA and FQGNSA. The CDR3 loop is CASNLGNTIYF. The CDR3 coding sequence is TGTGCCAGCAACTTGGGAAACACCATATATTTT.

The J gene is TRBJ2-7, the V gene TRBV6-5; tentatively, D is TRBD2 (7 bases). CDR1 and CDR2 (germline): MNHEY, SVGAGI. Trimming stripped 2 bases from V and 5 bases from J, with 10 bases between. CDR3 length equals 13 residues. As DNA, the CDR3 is TGTGCCAGCAGTTACGGGGGGGCTGACGAGCAGTACTTC. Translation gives CASSYGGADEQYF.

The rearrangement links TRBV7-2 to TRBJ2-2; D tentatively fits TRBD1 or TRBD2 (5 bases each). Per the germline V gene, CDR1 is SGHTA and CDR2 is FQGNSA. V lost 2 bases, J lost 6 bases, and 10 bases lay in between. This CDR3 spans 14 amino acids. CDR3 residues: CASSLHSGPGELFF. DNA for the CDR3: TGTGCCAGCAGCTTACACTCGGGGCCCGGGGAGCTGTTTTTT.

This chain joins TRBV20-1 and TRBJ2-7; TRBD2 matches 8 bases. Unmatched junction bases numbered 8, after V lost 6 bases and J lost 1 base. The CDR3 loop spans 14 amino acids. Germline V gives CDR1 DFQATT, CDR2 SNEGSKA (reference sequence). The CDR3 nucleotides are TGCAGTGCCTCGGGAGGGGCGCTATCCTACGAGCAGTACTTC. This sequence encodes CSASGGALSYEQYF.

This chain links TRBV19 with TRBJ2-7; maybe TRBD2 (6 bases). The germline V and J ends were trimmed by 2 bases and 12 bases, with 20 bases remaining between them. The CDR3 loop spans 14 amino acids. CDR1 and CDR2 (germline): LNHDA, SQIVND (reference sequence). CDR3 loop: CASSIWTTHQPAYF. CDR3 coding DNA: TGTGCCAGTAGTATATGGACTACCCATCAGCCAGCGTACTTC.

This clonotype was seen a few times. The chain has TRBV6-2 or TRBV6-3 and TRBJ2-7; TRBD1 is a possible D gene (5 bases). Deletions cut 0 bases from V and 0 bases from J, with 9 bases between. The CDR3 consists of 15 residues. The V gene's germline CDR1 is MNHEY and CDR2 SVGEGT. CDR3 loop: CASSYSQVSSYEQYF. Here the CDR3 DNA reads TGTGCCAGCAGTTACTCACAGGTGAGCTCCTACGAGCAGTACTTC.

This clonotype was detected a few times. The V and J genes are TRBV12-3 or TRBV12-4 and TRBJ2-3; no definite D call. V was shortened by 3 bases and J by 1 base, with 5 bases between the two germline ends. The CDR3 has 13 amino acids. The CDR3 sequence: CASSFSRTDTQYF. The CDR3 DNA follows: TGTGCCAGCAGTTTTAGTCGCACAGATACGCAGTATTTT.

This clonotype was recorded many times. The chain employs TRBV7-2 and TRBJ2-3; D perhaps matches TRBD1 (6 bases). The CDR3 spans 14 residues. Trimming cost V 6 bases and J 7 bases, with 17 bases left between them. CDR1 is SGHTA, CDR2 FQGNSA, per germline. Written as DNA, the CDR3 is TGTGCCAGCAGTTCGGACAGCTCGGGATATACGCAGTATTTT. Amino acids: CASSSDSSGYTQYF.

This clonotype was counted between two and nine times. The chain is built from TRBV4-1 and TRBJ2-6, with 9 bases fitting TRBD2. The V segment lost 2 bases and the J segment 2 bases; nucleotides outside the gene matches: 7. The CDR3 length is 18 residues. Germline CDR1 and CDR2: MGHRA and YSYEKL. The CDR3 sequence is CASSQRPTSGAGANVLTF. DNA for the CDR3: TGCGCCAGCAGCCAAAGACCGACTAGCGGTGCTGGGGCCAACGTCCTGACTTTC.

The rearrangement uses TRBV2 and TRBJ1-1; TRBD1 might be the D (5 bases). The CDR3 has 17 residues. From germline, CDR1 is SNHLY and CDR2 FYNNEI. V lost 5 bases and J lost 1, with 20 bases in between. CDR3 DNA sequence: TGTGCCAGCAGTTACAGGTTCCAAAGTGGGTGGAACACTGAAGCTTTCTTT. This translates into CASSYRFQSGWNTEAFF.

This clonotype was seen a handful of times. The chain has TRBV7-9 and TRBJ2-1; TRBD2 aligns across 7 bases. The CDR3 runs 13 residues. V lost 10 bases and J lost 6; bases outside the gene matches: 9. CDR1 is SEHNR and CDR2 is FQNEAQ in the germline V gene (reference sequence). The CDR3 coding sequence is TGTGCCACCGGACTAGTTGCCCTCAATGAGCAGTTCTTC. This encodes CATGLVALNEQFF. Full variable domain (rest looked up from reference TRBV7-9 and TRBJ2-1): DTGVSQNPRHKITKRGQNVTFRCDPISEHNRLYWYRQTLGQGPEFLTYFQNEAQLEKSRLLSDRFSAERPKGSFSTLEIQRTEQGDSAMYLCATGLVALNEQFFGPGTRLTVL.

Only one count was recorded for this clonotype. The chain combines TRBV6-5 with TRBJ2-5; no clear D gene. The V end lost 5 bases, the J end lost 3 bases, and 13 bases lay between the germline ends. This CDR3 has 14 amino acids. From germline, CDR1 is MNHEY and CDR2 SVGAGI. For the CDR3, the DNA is TGTGCCAGCAGTACCACCCGCGGAAAAGAGACCCAGTACTTC. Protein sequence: CASSTTRGKETQYF.

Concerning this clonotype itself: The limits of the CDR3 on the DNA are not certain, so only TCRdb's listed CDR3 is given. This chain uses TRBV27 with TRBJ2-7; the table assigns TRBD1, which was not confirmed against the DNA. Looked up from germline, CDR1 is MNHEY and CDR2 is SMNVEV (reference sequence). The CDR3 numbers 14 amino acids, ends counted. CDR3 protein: CASSSSGPGYEQYF.

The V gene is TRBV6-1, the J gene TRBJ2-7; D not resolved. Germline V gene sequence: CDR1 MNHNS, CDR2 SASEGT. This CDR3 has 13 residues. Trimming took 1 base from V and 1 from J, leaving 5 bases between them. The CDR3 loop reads CASSEEVSYEQYF. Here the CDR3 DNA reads TGTGCCAGCAGTGAAGAGGTGTCCTACGAGCAGTACTTC.